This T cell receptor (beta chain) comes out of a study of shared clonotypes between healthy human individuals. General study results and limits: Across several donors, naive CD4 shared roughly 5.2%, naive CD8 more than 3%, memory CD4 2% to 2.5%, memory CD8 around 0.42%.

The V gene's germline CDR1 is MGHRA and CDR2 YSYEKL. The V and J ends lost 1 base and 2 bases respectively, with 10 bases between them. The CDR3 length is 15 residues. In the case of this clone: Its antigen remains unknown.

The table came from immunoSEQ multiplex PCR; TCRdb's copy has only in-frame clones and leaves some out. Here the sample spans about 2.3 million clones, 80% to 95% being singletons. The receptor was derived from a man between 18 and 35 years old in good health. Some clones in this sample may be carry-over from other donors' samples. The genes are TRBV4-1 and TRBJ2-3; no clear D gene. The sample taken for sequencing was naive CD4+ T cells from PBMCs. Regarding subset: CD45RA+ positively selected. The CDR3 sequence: CASSQVQAITDTQYF. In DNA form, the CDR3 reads TGCGCCAGCAGCCAAGTCCAGGCTATCACAGATACGCAGTATTTT.